The TCR beta chain under discussion was sequenced for a study of T-cell reconstitution after alpha-beta-depleted transplantation in children. Points from the study as a whole: Several hundred graft clones that had expanded were reportedly the source of alpha-beta T cells about two months after transplant. By one year post-transplant, T-cell counts and diversity largely arose from T cells that were newly produced.

Germline assignment: CDR1 SQVTM and CDR2 ANQGSEA. Deletions cut 7 bases from V and 5 bases from J, with 15 bases between. The CDR3 is 13 amino acids. Only a few counts were recorded for this clonotype. Its antigen is unknown. The authors prepared the TCRbeta library with unique molecular identifiers. One entry per CDR3 protein results from TCRdb running MiXCR on the PCR reads. The sample includes about 980,000 distinct CDR3 sequences, under 30% seen only once; the top ten take roughly 27%. Sequencing was performed on PBMCs, mostly from graft donor cells, taken 360 days after TCRalphabeta/CD19-depleted stem cell transplant. This sequence joins TRBV29-1 and TRBJ1-5; no reliable D call. This TCR derives from a boy less than two years old who had a stem cell transplant for SCID, so the T cells may come from the graft donor. CDR3 bases: TGCAGCGCCCTGGGAGCGCGGGATCAGCCCCAGCATTTT. Encoded protein: CSALGARDQPQHF.